The TCR beta chain described here comes from a study of cytomegalovirus exposure and HLA in healthy donors. Study results and caveats: TCR beta V- and J-gene trimming, according to a later analysis, was linked to a missense DCLRE1C variant. Later work showed greater clonal expansion in HLA-associated TCR beta chains than in equally common others. The study found most TCR sequences rare, yet found some public TCRs in many donors.

Amplification used 60 Vbeta primers and 13 Jbeta primers. TCRdb's copy holds only in-frame clones and misses some; the assay was immunoSEQ multiplex PCR. The table lists around 140,000 clones, over 60% of them singletons. V lost 0 bases to trimming and J lost 6 bases, with 8 bases between them. This CDR3 is built from 13 residues. CDR1 is MNHEY and CDR2 is SVGAGI in the germline V gene. Of note for this clone: Its antigen is currently unknown.

This TCR derives from a woman aged 55-75 years in good health and CMV-seronegative. The sequenced material came from PBMCs. The V call is TRBV6-5, the J call TRBJ1-2; no clear D. The CDR3 here is CASSYSRLNGYTF. The CDR3 DNA reads as TGTGCCAGCAGTTACTCGAGGCTGAATGGCTACACCTTC.